A selection of T cell receptor beta chains follows, all from one sample in a study of OX40 agonist ivuxolimab in advanced cancers. Assay used: immunoSEQ multiplex PCR; TCRdb lists only in-frame clones, some missing. The sample carries over 35,000 clones, roughly 87% recorded once. Sequencing was performed on CD4+ or CD8+ T cells sorted from blood, taken in a trial of the OX40 agonist ivuxolimab. The origin of the receptors is an adult with an advanced solid tumor such as melanoma, head and neck, liver or kidney cancer. CDR3s include the opening cysteine and the closing phenylalanine or tryptophan. The D gene is left open where the match is weak. Clone size, where shown, is once, few, many, or a class for clones that have expanded.

size: once
V: TRBV9
J: TRBJ1-5
D: -
CDR3: CASSPHGEDQPQHF
DNA: TGTGCCAGCAGCCCACACGGTGAGGATCAGCCCCAGCATTTT

size: -
V: TRBV5-1
J: TRBJ2-7
D: TRBD1
CDR3: CASSPTGKAEQYF
DNA: TGCGCCAGCTCCCCGACAGGGAAGGCCGAGCAGTACTTC

size: -
V: TRBV7-8
J: TRBJ1-2
D: -
CDR3: CASGGLTGPDYYGYTF
DNA: TGTGCCAGCGGGGGTCTCACGGGCCCGGATTACTATGGCTACACCTTC

size: -
V: TRBV6-6
J: TRBJ2-7
D: TRBD1
CDR3: CASLNPGTGKGEQYF
DNA: TGTGCCAGCCTCAATCCCGGGACAGGAAAGGGTGAGCAGTACTTC

size: -
V: TRBV5-1
J: TRBJ2-1
D: TRBD1
CDR3: CASFGQGAYNEQFF
DNA: TGCGCCAGCTTTGGACAGGGTGCCTACAATGAGCAGTTCTTC

size: -
V: TRBV5-1
J: TRBJ2-3
D: -
CDR3: CASSPEGLGTDTQYF
DNA: TGCGCCAGCAGCCCGGAGGGACTTGGCACAGATACGCAGTATTTT

size: -
V: TRBV5-5
J: TRBJ2-7
D: -
CDR3: CASSLLRTVGNEQYF
DNA: TGTGCCAGCAGCTTGTTAAGGACAGTAGGGAACGAGCAGTACTTC

size: many
V: TRBV4-3
J: TRBJ2-1
D: -
CDR3: CASSQRSTASYNEQFF
DNA: TGCGCCAGCAGCCAACGTTCGACGGCCTCCTACAATGAGCAGTTCTTC

size: -
V: TRBV27
J: TRBJ1-3
D: -
CDR3: CASSPGLSGNTIYF
DNA: TGTGCCAGCAGCCCGGGGCTCTCTGGAAACACCATATATTTT

size: -
V: TRBV7-9
J: TRBJ1-5
D: -
CDR3: CASAQGYSNQPQHF
DNA: TGTGCCAGTGCACAGGGTTATAGCAATCAGCCCCAGCATTTT

size: -
V: TRBV7-9
J: TRBJ2-2
D: -
CDR3: CASSTENSYTGELFF
DNA: TGTGCCAGCAGCACAGAGAACAGTTACACCGGGGAGCTGTTTTTT

size: -
V: TRBV7-3
J: TRBJ2-1
D: -
CDR3: CASSLDGSSYNEQFF
DNA: TGTGCCAGCAGCTTAGATGGAAGCTCCTACAATGAGCAGTTCTTC

size: once
V: TRBV7-6
J: TRBJ1-2
D: TRBD1
CDR3: CASSLGSGTGLYGYTF
DNA: TGTGCCAGCAGCTTAGGATCCGGGACAGGGCTTTATGGCTACACCTTC

size: -
V: TRBV14
J: TRBJ2-7
D: -
CDR3: CASSLRGSYEQYF
DNA: TGTGCCAGCAGCCTCAGGGGATCCTACGAGCAGTACTTC

size: -
V: TRBV29-1
J: TRBJ2-7
D: -
CDR3: CSAGTGISSEQYF
DNA: TGCAGCGCGGGCACAGGGATCTCCAGCGAGCAGTACTTC

size: -
V: TRBV6-5
J: TRBJ2-7
D: -
CDR3: CASSFGAFGYEQYF
DNA: TGTGCCAGCAGTTTTGGTGCGTTTGGATACGAGCAGTACTTC

size: -
V: TRBV7-9
J: TRBJ2-4
D: -
CDR3: CASSSSPRGVKNIQYF
DNA: TGTGCCAGCAGCTCATCCCCCCGGGGAGTGAAAAACATTCAGTACTTC

size: -
V: TRBV28
J: TRBJ1-1
D: -
CDR3: CASSLVEGGNTEAFF
DNA: TGTGCCAGCAGTTTAGTAGAGGGGGGGAACACTGAAGCTTTCTTT

size: -
V: TRBV28
J: TRBJ1-5
D: -
CDR3: CASSYGTVTSNQPQHF
DNA: TGTGCCAGCAGCTACGGGACGGTGACCAGCAATCAGCCCCAGCATTTT

size: -
V: TRBV18
J: TRBJ2-1
D: -
CDR3: CASSPEHISHNEQFF
DNA: TGTGCCAGCTCACCGGAGCACATAAGCCACAATGAGCAGTTCTTC

size: -
V: TRBV6-6
J: TRBJ1-2
D: TRBD1
CDR3: CASSYGVDRVAGYTF
DNA: TGTGCCAGCAGTTACGGAGTAGACAGGGTGGCTGGCTACACCTTC

size: -
V: TRBV7-3
J: TRBJ2-2
D: TRBD2
CDR3: CASSAGTSGPGELFF
DNA: TGTGCCAGCAGCGCCGGGACTAGCGGTCCCGGGGAGCTGTTTTTT

size: -
V: TRBV27
J: TRBJ1-6
D: -
CDR3: CASSLGLTNSPLHF
DNA: TGTGCCAGCAGTTTGGGGCTGACTAATTCACCCCTCCACTTT

size: -
V: TRBV30
J: TRBJ2-3
D: TRBD2
CDR3: CAWSPTGLAGSTDTQYF
DNA: TGTGCCTGGAGTCCTACGGGACTAGCGGGGAGCACAGATACGCAGTATTTT